The subject of this entry is one TCR beta chain. Its antigen is not yet known. No base-level quality is on record; no much larger clone is a single base apart. The data are from a study of blood T cell repertoires in COVID-19 (dated by TCRdb to the early 2020s). Turning to the overall study: Collaborator samples came from the United States, Italy and Spain and covered acute and convalescent phases of COVID-19. The material from the prospective study consisted of cDNA or gDNA derived from T cells, B-cell-depleted T cells, or PBMCs. The dataset comprised deeply sampled blood TCRbeta repertoires from subjects exposed to, actively infected with, or recovered from COVID-19. The repertoires were released in a freely available public database intended as a resource for research on the immune response to SARS-CoV-2. The samples were drawn from two sources: the first 160 participants of the ongoing ImmuneRACE study, and approximately 1,300 subjects contributed by 6 global collaborators. The sample metadata nearly always contained a de-identified subject ID, COVID-19 status, age in years and sex. Where HLA class I and class II types were available, the types were taken from metadata supplied by the sample provider, not from assay-based typing. Paper-wide results and their limitations: How much clinical and demographic metadata was included differed by source and by participant, and the metadata was provided uncurated.

The immunoSEQ Assay, a bias-controlled multiplex PCR, was used to amplify TCRbeta CDR3 regions from genomic DNA. As for the original processing: The number of nucleated cells in each sample was estimated by amplification of reference gene primers within the assay. Sequence reads were collapsed and filtered to measure the absolute abundance of every unique TCRbeta CDR3 rearrangement. For each sample, productive Simpson clonality was calculated as the square root of Simpson's diversity index over productive rearrangements. The source is immuneACCESS, and TCRdb retained only in-frame sequences with V and J called. Part of the clones is not carried over; for the studies checked, unresolved V genes explain less than half of this, and the remainder is unexplained. Clonal size and the V and J genes are those of that table, whereas D and trimming came from the DNA. This sample gives roughly 300,000 clones in total; about 89% of them show up just once. Over 1.2% of the sample comes from the top ten.

Samples from volunteer blood donors who had recovered from COVID-19 were contributed by a second Seattle source. The collaborating institutions used their own protocols to collect whole blood in K2EDTA tubes. For TCRbeta analysis, collaborators shipped samples in one of three forms: frozen whole blood, isolated PBMCs, or DNA extracted from either of those sample types. V drops 0 bases and J drops 1 base, leaving 6 bases in between. The germline V gene supplies CDR1 KGHSH and CDR2 LQKENI. Spanning cysteine to phenylalanine, the CDR3 consists of 14 amino acids. The kept DNA is CDR3 alone, 42 bases in frame from the first base.

The sequence derives from a woman aged 40-49 years who had recovered from COVID-19. This receptor chain uses TRBV18 and TRBJ2-5; the D gene identity is not certain. Specimen: peripheral blood. The CDR3 in this case is CASSPPAPQETQYF. At the DNA level, the sequence is TGTGCCAGCTCACCACCGGCCCCCCAAGAGACCCAGTACTTC. The full variable domain, completed from the reference TRBV18 and TRBJ2-5 proteins outside the CDR3, reads NAGVMQNPRHLVRRRGQEARLRCSPMKGHSHVYWYRQLPEEGLKFMVYLQKENIIDESGMPKERFSAEFPKEGPSILRIQQVVRGDSAAYFCASSPPAPQETQYFGPGTRLLVL.